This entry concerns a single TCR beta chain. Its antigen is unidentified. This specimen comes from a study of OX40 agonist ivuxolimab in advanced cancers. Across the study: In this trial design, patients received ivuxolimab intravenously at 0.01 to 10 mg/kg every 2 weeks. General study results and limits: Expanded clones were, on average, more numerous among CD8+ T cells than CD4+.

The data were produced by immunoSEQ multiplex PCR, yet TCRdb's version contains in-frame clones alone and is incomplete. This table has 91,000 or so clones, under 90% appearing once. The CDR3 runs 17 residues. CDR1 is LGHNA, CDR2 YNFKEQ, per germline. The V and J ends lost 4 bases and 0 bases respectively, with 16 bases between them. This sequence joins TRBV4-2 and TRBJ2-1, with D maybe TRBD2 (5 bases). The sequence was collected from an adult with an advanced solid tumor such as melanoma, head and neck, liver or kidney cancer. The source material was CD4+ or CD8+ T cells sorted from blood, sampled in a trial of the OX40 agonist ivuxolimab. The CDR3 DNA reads TGTGCCAGCAGCCCCCCAATGGCGGAGGTCTCCTACAATGAGCAGTTCTTC. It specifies CASSPPMAEVSYNEQFF.